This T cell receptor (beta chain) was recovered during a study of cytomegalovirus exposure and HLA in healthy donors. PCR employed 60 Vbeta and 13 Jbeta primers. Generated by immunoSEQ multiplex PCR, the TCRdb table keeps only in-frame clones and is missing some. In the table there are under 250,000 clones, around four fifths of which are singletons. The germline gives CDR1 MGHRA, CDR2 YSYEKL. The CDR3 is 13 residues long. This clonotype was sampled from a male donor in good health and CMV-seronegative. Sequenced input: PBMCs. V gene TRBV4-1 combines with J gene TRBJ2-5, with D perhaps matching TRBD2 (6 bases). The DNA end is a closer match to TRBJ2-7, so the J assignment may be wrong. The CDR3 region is CASSQGLAYEQYF. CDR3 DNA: TGCGCCAGCAGCCAAGGACTAGCCTACGAGCAGTACTTC.